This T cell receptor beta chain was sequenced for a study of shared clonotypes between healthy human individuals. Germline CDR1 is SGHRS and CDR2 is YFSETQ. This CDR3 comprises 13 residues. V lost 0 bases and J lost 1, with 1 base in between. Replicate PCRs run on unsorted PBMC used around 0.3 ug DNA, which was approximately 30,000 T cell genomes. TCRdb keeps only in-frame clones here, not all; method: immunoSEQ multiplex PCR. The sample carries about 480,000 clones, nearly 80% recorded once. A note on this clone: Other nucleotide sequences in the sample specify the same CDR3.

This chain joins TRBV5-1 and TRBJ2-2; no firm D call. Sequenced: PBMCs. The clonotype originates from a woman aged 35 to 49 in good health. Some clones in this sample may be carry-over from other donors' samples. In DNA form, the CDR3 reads TGCGCCAGCAGCTTGGGGAACACCGGGGAGCTGTTTTTT. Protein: CASSLGNTGELFF.